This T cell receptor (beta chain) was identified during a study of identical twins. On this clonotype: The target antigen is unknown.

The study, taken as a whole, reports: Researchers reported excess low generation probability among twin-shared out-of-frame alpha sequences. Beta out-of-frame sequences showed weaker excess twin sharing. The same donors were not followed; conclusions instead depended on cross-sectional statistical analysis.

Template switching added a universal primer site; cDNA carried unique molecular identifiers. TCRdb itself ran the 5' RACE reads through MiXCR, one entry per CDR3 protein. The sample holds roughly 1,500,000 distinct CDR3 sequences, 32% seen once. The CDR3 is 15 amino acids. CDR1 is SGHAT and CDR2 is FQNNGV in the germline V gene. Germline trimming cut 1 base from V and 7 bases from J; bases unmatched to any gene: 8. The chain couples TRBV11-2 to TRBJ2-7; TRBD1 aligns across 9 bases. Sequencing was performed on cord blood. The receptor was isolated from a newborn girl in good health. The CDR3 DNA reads TGTGCCAGCAGCTTAGCCGGGACAGGGAAAAATGAGCAGTACTTC. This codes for CASSLAGTGKNEQYF.